The present T cell receptor (beta chain) was sequenced within a study of blood T cell repertoires in COVID-19. The wider study: Sample material is recorded as cDNA or gDNA derived from T cells, B-cell-depleted T cells, or PBMCs.

In the original analysis: By means of reference gene primer amplification, nucleated cell counts were estimated. The table came from immunoSEQ multiplex PCR; TCRdb's copy has only in-frame clones and leaves some out. The V and J calls and clone size come from that table; D and trimming were worked out from the DNA. The sample consists of more than 70,000 clones, about 88% of them appearing once. The ends were cut back, 4 bases at V and 8 bases at J, with 17 bases in the middle. CDR3 size: 15 residues. Looked up from germline, CDR1 is SEHNR and CDR2 is FQNEAQ (reference sequence). This clonotype was obtained from a human donor in a cohort sampled during active COVID-19. V is TRBV7-9 and J is TRBJ1-4; D ambiguous. Material for sequencing was peripheral blood. CDR3 in amino acids: CASSSTEETLEKLFF. For the CDR3, the DNA is TGTGCCAGCAGCTCTACAGAAGAAACCCTAGAAAAACTGTTTTTT.